This T cell receptor beta chain was captured in a study of T cells after posttransplantation cyclophosphamide. General study results and limits: Blood and skin or GI T cell repertoires showed limited TRB overlap. Donor-recipient repertoire similarity was low at 1-2 months, rising over year one. After PTCy, TRB diversity resembled that of CNI/methotrexate controls.

Generated by immunoSEQ multiplex PCR, the TCRdb table keeps only in-frame clones and is missing some. The sample consists of tens of thousands of clones, 95% to 99% of them appearing once. The CDR3 runs 13 residues. Deletions cut 3 bases from V and 0 bases from J, with 4 bases between. Germline lookup yields CDR1 KGHSH and CDR2 LQKENI. Cells defined as naive were viable CD3+CD4+ or CD3+CD8+ and CCR7+CD45RA+CD45RO-CD95-CD27+CD28+. On the day of bone marrow donation, the related graft donor provided peripheral blood. On this clone itself: Its antigen remains unknown.

The sequenced material came from naive CD4+ T cells sorted from PBMCs. The gene calls are TRBV18 and TRBJ2-3; D gene ambiguous. The source is a man aged 40-49 years in good health, CMV-negative, and a related stem cell transplant donor. CDR3 region: CASSPSSTDTQYF. As DNA, the CDR3 is TGTGCCAGCTCACCGTCTAGCACAGATACGCAGTATTTT.